This T cell receptor (beta chain) was sequenced during a study of blood T cell repertoires in COVID-19. TCRdb's copy holds only in-frame clones and misses some; the assay was immunoSEQ multiplex PCR. In the table there are tens of thousands of clones, 80% to 90% of which are singletons. Germline V gene sequence: CDR1 SGHRS, CDR2 YFSETQ. Trimming cost V 0 bases and J 14 bases, with 18 bases left between them. The CDR3 length is 14 residues. What was sequenced was peripheral blood. The chain is built from TRBV5-1 and TRBJ2-1, with D possibly TRBD2 on 6 matching bases. The TCR originated in a woman of 80 years or more with COVID-19, enrolled during active disease. Here the CDR3 DNA reads TGCGCCAGCAGCTTGGAAGGGACTCCCTCCAGGAAGTTCTTC. Its protein is CASSLEGTPSRKFF.